This T cell receptor (beta chain) derives from a study of control samples from healthy donors and cancer patients. The CDR3 runs 17 residues. The germline V gene encodes CDR1 MNHNY and CDR2 SVGAGI (reference sequence). Trimming took 6 bases from V and 3 from J; bases not matched to a gene: 14. This table comes from immunoSEQ multiplex PCR, and its TCRdb copy is limited to in-frame clones, with some not included. The table shows approximately 100,000 clones, with approximately 84% occurring only once. The chain carries TRBV6-6 and TRBJ1-2, with 9 bases lining up with TRBD1. The sequence derives from a man in his sixties or seventies with lung cancer. Sequenced material: PBMCs. CDR3 nucleotide sequence: TGTGCCAGCAGCCGACCACAGGGGGCCGACGGGTACTATGGCTACACCTTC. This translates into CASSRPQGADGYYGYTF.